This TCR beta chain was sequenced in a study of identical twins. Notes on this clonotype: Its specificity is not known.

Study-level findings and limits: There were fewer insertions in abundant cord blood beta clonotypes, but memory repertoires showed no such pattern. Diverse VJ usage suggested most zero-insertion clonotypes were not invariant T cells. Models, which agreed with sharing between unrelated individuals, nonetheless underestimated the out-of-frame TCR alpha sharing seen in monozygotic twins.

MiXCR, applied by TCRdb to the 5' RACE reads, yields one record per CDR3 protein. The sample lists some 1,700,000 distinct CDR3 sequences, under 35% occurring once. V lost 2 bases and J 0 bases, leaving 8 bases between the germline ends. CDR1 is MNHNS, CDR2 SASEGT, per germline. The CDR3 is 15 amino acids. This sequence originates from a newborn girl in good health. The sample comprised cord blood. The chain carries TRBV6-1 and TRBJ1-5, with unresolved D. The CDR3: CASSEQPYSNQPQHF. CDR3 bases: TGTGCCAGCAGTGAACAGCCTTATAGCAATCAGCCCCAGCATTTT.